The sequence of this TCR beta chain was determined in a study of shared clonotypes between healthy human individuals. Study-level points and caveats: Read depth was anticipated to influence clonotype sharing among donors. Limited genetic and exposure-history diversity came from having few donors.

Data came from immunoSEQ multiplex PCR; TCRdb stores just in-frame clones and leaves some out. This table has 2 million to 2.5 million clones, approximately 96% appearing once. About this clone itself: Its specificity is not known.

CDR3 length: 14 amino acids. Trimming pared 6 bases from V and 3 bases from J, leaving 15 bases between. Germline-derived CDR1 and CDR2 are PRHDT and FYEKMQ (reference sequence). The chain recombines TRBV13 with TRBJ2-7; D is undetermined. The sequence came from a man aged 18-30 years in good health. Sample: naive CD4+ T cells sorted from blood. Subset denoted: CD45RA+ positively selected. The CDR3 coding sequence is TGTGCCAGCAGAACGTCCGGTGCCAACTACGAGCAGTACTTC. It specifies CASRTSGANYEQYF.